This is a list of T cell receptor beta chains from one sample in a study of blood T cells in healthy people across ages. In TCRdb, the 5' RACE reads were re-called with MiXCR into one record per CDR3 protein. The table includes roughly 1,700,000 distinct CDR3 sequences, 28% detected once. Sequenced: blood. The receptors stem from a woman in her twenties or thirties in good health. CDR3s include the opening cysteine and the closing phenylalanine or tryptophan. A D gene is named only where the DNA matches it firmly. Clone size, where shown, is once, few, many, or a class for clones that have expanded.

.	TRBV7-9	TRBJ1-2	.	CASSFDSGRYTF	TGTGCCAGCAGCTTTGACAGCGGTCGCTACACCTTC
few	TRBV5-1	TRBJ2-5	TRBD2	CASSTAAGEETQYF	TGCGCCAGCAGCACAGCAGCGGGAGAAGAGACCCAGTACTTC
few	TRBV6-1	TRBJ2-5	.	CASSKAVGMMVWSQETQYF	TGTGCCAGCAGTAAGGCGGTCGGAATGATGGTGTGGAGCCAAGAGACCCAGTACTTC
once	TRBV5-1	TRBJ2-7	.	CASSLRVLSGSSYNEQYF	TGCGCCAGCAGCTTGAGGGTACTTAGTGGAAGCTCCTACAATGAGCAGTACTTC
.	TRBV7-2	TRBJ1-2	.	CASSLRMWDGYTF	TGTGCCAGCAGCCTCCGAATGTGGGATGGCTACACCTTC
.	TRBV20-1	TRBJ2-7	TRBD2	CSARSVAGNEQYF	TGCAGTGCTCGGTCCGTAGCGGGCAATGAGCAGTACTTC
many	TRBV4-2	TRBJ1-2	.	CASSPHHRENGYTF	TGTGCCAGCAGCCCCCACCACAGGGAGAATGGCTACACCTTC
few	TRBV11-2	TRBJ2-5	TRBD1	CASSLAARQGSRETQYF	TGTGCCAGCAGCTTAGCCGCACGACAGGGGAGTAGAGAGACCCAGTACTTC
.	TRBV30	TRBJ1-2	.	CAWSVGTTYGYTF	TGTGCCTGGAGTGTCGGCACCACCTATGGCTACACCTTC
.	TRBV7-9	TRBJ1-4	.	CASGLNGRIEKLFF	TGTGCCAGCGGCTTAAACGGCAGAATTGAAAAACTGTTTTTT
.	TRBV12-3/TRBV12-4	TRBJ1-5	.	CASSWGADNQPQHF	TGTGCCAGCAGTTGGGGGGCGGACAATCAGCCCCAGCATTTT
.	TRBV19	TRBJ2-1	.	CATKGRYNEQFF	TGTGCCACCAAGGGACGGTACAATGAGCAGTTCTTC
.	TRBV4-3	TRBJ1-4	.	CASSHRGGEKLFF	TGCGCCAGCAGCCATAGGGGAGGTGAAAAACTGTTTTTT
.	TRBV4-1	TRBJ1-2	.	CASSQTIGHRHGYTF	TGCGCCAGCAGCCAAACTATCGGACACCGTCATGGCTACACCTTC
.	TRBV7-2	TRBJ2-3	TRBD2	CASSFQLADPTDTQYF	TGTGCCAGCAGCTTCCAACTAGCGGACCCCACAGATACGCAGTATTTT
.	TRBV29-1	TRBJ2-5	.	CSVDPAAETQYF	TGCAGCGTTGACCCAGCGGCGGAGACCCAGTACTTC
few	TRBV18	TRBJ2-5	.	CASSPLMNSEETQYF	TGTGCCAGCTCACCACTCATGAACTCAGAAGAGACCCAGTACTTC
once	TRBV2	TRBJ2-3	.	CASSPSGGTVDTQYF	TGTGCCAGCAGCCCCAGTGGAGGGACAGTAGATACGCAGTATTTT
.	TRBV4-3	TRBJ2-2	.	CASSRNSNAGELFF	TGCGCCAGCAGCCGAAACAGTAACGCCGGGGAGCTGTTTTTT
few	TRBV29-1	TRBJ2-1	.	CSARGLGDEQFF	TGCAGCGCCCGGGGCCTGGGCGATGAGCAGTTCTTC
few	TRBV10-3	TRBJ2-7	.	CAIGAGDAHEQYF	TGTGCCATCGGAGCAGGGGATGCCCACGAGCAGTACTTC
few	TRBV4-3	TRBJ2-1	TRBD2	CASSPSLSGSVYNEQFF	TGCGCCAGCAGTCCGAGCCTTAGCGGGAGTGTCTACAATGAGCAGTTCTTC
few	TRBV30	TRBJ2-7	TRBD1	CAWSRGQGTYEQYF	TGTGCCTGGAGTCGGGGACAGGGGACCTACGAGCAGTACTTC
.	TRBV29-1	TRBJ2-5	.	CSVEGGKTQYF	TGCAGCGTTGAAGGTGGAAAGACCCAGTACTTC
.	TRBV6-6	TRBJ1-2	.	CASSLGVQEGYTF	TGTGCCAGCAGTTTGGGGGTGCAGGAGGGCTACACCTTC
few	TRBV4-1	TRBJ2-2	.	CASSDRRDTGELFF	TGCGCCAGCAGTGACAGACGAGACACCGGGGAGCTGTTTTTT
few	TRBV20-1	TRBJ1-2	TRBD1	CSAHDGQGLYLDGYTF	TGCAGTGCCCATGATGGACAGGGCCTCTATTTGGATGGCTACACCTTC
many	TRBV7-9	TRBJ2-7	TRBD2	CASSHLAGGTHEQYF	TGTGCCAGCAGCCATCTAGCGGGAGGGACCCACGAGCAGTACTTC
.	TRBV5-1	TRBJ2-3	.	CASSLESHTDTQYF	TGCGCCAGCAGCCTGGAAAGCCACACAGATACGCAGTATTTT
.	TRBV27	TRBJ2-7	TRBD1	CASSPIGQGSREQYF	TGTGCCAGCAGTCCTATCGGACAGGGGTCTCGCGAGCAGTACTTC
few	TRBV27	TRBJ2-1	TRBD1	CASSRPGQGRDEQFF	TGTGCCAGCAGCCGGCCGGGACAGGGGCGGGATGAGCAGTTCTTC
.	TRBV29-1	TRBJ2-7	TRBD2	CSVGRGERVYEQYF	TGCAGCGTTGGACGGGGGGAGAGAGTCTACGAGCAGTACTTC
.	TRBV11-2	TRBJ2-3	TRBD2	CASSLLLAGNQGDTQYF	TGTGCCAGCAGCTTGTTACTAGCGGGAAACCAGGGAGATACGCAGTATTTT